One sample yielded the 5 T cell receptor beta chains listed below, sequenced in a study of beta chain features in type 1 diabetes. Every isolated RNA sample was fully reverse transcribed, so sequencing captured expressed TCRB transcripts. Some clones are missing from TCRdb's copy, which holds only in-frame ones; the method was immunoSEQ multiplex PCR. The sample comprises more than 150,000 clones, less than 15% of which are singletons, and about 0.58% rests with the top ten. The sequenced material came from central memory CD4+ T cells from blood. Receptors originate from a woman under 30 in good health.

This clone appeared a few times. The chain recombines TRBV4-3 with TRBJ2-3, with no clear D. This CDR3 contains 14 residues. Germline loops: CDR1 LGHNA, CDR2 YSLEER. V was clipped by 0 bases and J by 0 bases, with 4 bases between them. CDR3 region: CASSQDSSTDTQYF. In nucleotides, the CDR3 is TGCGCCAGCAGCCAAGATTCAAGCACAGATACGCAGTATTTT.

This clone was counted a few times. The chain employs TRBV5-1 and TRBJ2-5; the match to TRBD2 covers 15 bases. This CDR3 region has 16 residues. In germline, CDR1 is SGHRS, CDR2 YFSETQ. Trimming took 4 bases from V and 5 from J; bases not matched to a gene: 6. The CDR3 sequence is CASSLGLAGGSETQYF. DNA for the CDR3: TGCGCCAGCAGCCTGGGACTAGCGGGAGGTAGTGAGACCCAGTACTTC. Complete variable domain (other parts from reference TRBV5-1 and TRBJ2-5): KAGVTQTPRYLIKTRGQQVTLSCSPISGHRSVSWYQQTPGQGLQFLFEYFSETQRNKGNFPGRFSGRQFSNSRSEMNVSTLELGDSALYLCASSLGLAGGSETQYFGPGTRLLVL.

This clone was seen only once. The rearrangement joins TRBV5-4 to TRBJ2-2; D possibly corresponds to TRBD1 (5 bases). This CDR3 contains 17 residues. The germline CDR1 and CDR2 sequences are SGHNT and YYREEE (reference sequence). V gave up 4 bases and J gave up 0 bases, with 16 bases separating them. The CDR3 is CASSDSLHDANTGELFF. CDR3 sequence (DNA): TGTGCCAGCAGCGACAGCCTCCACGACGCGAACACCGGGGAGCTGTTTTTT.

The rearrangement joins TRBV18 to TRBJ2-7, with D perhaps matching TRBD1 (5 bases). The CDR3 covers 12 residues. V was pared by 5 bases and J by 5 bases, with 10 bases between. Looked up from germline, CDR1 is KGHSH and CDR2 is LQKENI. CDR3 nucleotides: TGTGCCAGCTCAGGGCCGACAGACGAGCAGTACTTC. Translated: CASSGPTDEQYF.

This clone was seen more than once but under ten times. This chain links TRBV28 with TRBJ2-7, with a weak D call TRBD1 (5 bases). V lost 5 bases and J lost 9, with 20 bases in between. Per germline, CDR1 MDHEN and CDR2 SYDVKM. This CDR3 region has 14 residues. CDR3 amino acids: CASSLQVSRDGQYF. As DNA, the CDR3 is TGTGCCAGCAGTCTACAGGTTTCCAGGGATGGGCAGTACTTC. The full variable domain, its missing parts supplied by reference TRBV28 and TRBJ2-7, is DVKVTQSSRYLVKRTGEKVFLECVQDMDHENMFWYRQDPGLGLRLIYFSYDVKMKEKGDIPEGYSVSREKKERFSLILESASTNQTSMYLCASSLQVSRDGQYFGPGTRLTVT.